The entry below gives a single T cell receptor beta chain sequence along with its context. Its antigen is still unknown. A read error is likely here: a far larger clone is one base away. The CDR3 is 12 amino acids. Germline loops: CDR1 SGHTA, CDR2 FQGNSA. The V end lost 5 bases, the J end lost 5 bases, and 7 bases lay between the germline ends. This sample was included in a study of shared clonotypes between healthy human individuals. CD4+ cell separation produced CD45RA+ naive and CD45RA-negative memory subsets. General study points: Against clonotypes common to all four donors, non-shared ones had lower generation probabilities. In a handful of donors, around 4.8% of naive CD4 clonotypes appeared in common.

Study processing details: Filtering differed, since immunoSEQ gave only junction sequences and no quality scores. Libraries were prepared by immunoSEQ multiplex PCR; TCRdb keeps only in-frame clonotypes and omits some of them. From that table come the V and J calls and clone size; the DNA was used to work out D and trimming. The sample comprises around 980,000 clones, approximately 80% of which are singletons, and 0.6% to 0.75% rests with the top ten. The sample was memory CD4+ T cells from PBMCs. Indicated subset: CD45RA-negative fraction. This TCR derives from a man younger than 30 in good health. Some clones in this sample may be carry-over from other donors' samples. The genes are TRBV7-2 and TRBJ1-5, with D unclear. DNA for the CDR3: TGTGCCAGCAGCCCGGTCCATCAGCCCCAGCATTTT. Its protein is CASSPVHQPQHF.